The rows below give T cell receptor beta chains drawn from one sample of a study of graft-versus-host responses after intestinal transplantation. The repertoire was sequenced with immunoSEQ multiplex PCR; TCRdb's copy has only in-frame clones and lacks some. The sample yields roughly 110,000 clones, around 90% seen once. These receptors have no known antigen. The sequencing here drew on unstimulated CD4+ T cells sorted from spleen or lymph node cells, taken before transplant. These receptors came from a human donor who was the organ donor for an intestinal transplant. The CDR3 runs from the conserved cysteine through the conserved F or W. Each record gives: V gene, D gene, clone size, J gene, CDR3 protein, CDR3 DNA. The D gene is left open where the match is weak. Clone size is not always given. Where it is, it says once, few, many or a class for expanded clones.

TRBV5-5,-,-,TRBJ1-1,CASSFDLGGTEAFF,TGTGCCAGCAGCTTTGACCTAGGAGGCACTGAAGCTTTCTTT
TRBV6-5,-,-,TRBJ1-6,CALTGVSGNNSPLHF,TGTGCCTTAACCGGGGTGAGCGGTAATAATTCACCCCTCCACTTT
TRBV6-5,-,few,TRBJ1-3,CASSYTATGNTIYF,TGTGCCAGCAGTTACACAGCTACTGGAAACACCATATATTTT
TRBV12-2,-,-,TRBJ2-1,CASRSGLAASYNEQFF,TGTGCAAGTCGCTCGGGACTAGCGGCTTCCTACAATGAGCAGTTCTTC
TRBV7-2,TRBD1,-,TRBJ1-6,CASSLFVGQGVSPLHF,TGTGCCAGCAGCCTGTTTGTGGGACAGGGGGTTTCACCCCTCCACTTT
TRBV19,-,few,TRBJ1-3,CASSRGRGNTIYF,TGTGCCAGTAGTCGGGGTCGAGGAAACACCATATATTTT
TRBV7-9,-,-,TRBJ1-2,CASSLHYGYTF,TGTGCCAGCAGCTTACACTATGGCTACACCTTC
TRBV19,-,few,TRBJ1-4,CASSQSRTNEKLFF,TGTGCCAGTAGCCAGAGTAGAACTAATGAAAAACTGTTTTTT
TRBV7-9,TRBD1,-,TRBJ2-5,CASSPLRGQTQYF,TGTGCCAGCAGCCCCCTCAGGGGGCAGACCCAGTACTTC
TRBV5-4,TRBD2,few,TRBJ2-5,CASSLGRSGGRTLGETQYF,TGTGCCAGCAGCTTGGGCCGTAGCGGGGGGCGAACCCTCGGCGAGACCCAGTACTTC
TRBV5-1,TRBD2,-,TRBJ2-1,CASSLASGMNNEQFF,TGCGCCAGCAGCTTGGCGAGCGGGATGAACAATGAGCAGTTCTTC
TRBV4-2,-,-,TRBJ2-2,CASSQSGTSNTGELFF,TGTGCCAGCAGCCAATCCGGGACCTCGAACACCGGGGAGCTGTTTTTT
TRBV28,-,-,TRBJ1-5,CASSPQSHTFGPQHF,TGTGCCAGCAGTCCTCAGTCGCATACCTTCGGGCCCCAGCACTTT
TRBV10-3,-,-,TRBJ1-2,CAISESTGYGYTF,TGTGCCATCAGTGAGTCGACAGGCTATGGCTACACCTTC
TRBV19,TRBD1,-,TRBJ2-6,CASRMRTGASGANVLTF,TGTGCCAGTAGGATGAGGACAGGGGCGTCCGGGGCCAACGTCCTGACTTTC
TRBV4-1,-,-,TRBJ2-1,CASSRNRQNYNEQFF,TGCGCCAGCAGCCGGAACCGACAGAATTACAATGAGCAGTTCTTC
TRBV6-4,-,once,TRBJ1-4,CASSPYRAQYEKLFF,TGTGCCAGCAGCCCTTACAGGGCTCAATATGAAAAACTGTTTTTT